A single sample is the source of the 27 T cell receptor beta chains below, sequenced in a study of cytomegalovirus exposure and HLA in healthy donors. Primers for the PCR totalled 60 Vbeta and 13 Jbeta. Profiled with immunoSEQ multiplex PCR; TCRdb holds only in-frame clones, not every one. Here the sample spans approximately 170,000 clones, roughly four fifths being singletons. The sample consisted of PBMCs. These receptors originate from a man aged 50 to 60 in good health and CMV-seropositive.

Notes on this clone: A junction end diverges from the germline sequence, so it may reflect a read error. The CDR3 here is CSSSPRTANTEAFF. The CDR3 nucleotides are TGTTCCAGCAGCCCCCGGACAGCGAACACTGAAGCTTTCTTT. The chain employs TRBV7-9 and TRBJ1-1; TRBD1 might be the D (6 bases). CDR3 size: 14 residues. The germline V gene has CDR1 SEHNR and CDR2 FQNEAQ (reference sequence).

This chain links TRBV6-1 with TRBJ1-4; TRBD1 aligns across 7 bases. This CDR3 spans 14 amino acids. V dropped 6 bases and J dropped 8; count of bases not matched to a gene: 9. The germline V gene encodes CDR1 MNHNS and CDR2 SASEGT. The CDR3 loop reads CASRYRGLEEKLFF. CDR3 coding DNA: TGTGCCAGCAGGTACAGGGGACTAGAGGAAAAACTGTTTTTT.

The V call is TRBV6-1, the J call TRBJ2-1; 7 nucleotides agree with TRBD1. This CDR3 region has 12 residues. Germline assignment: CDR1 MNHNS and CDR2 SASEGT. Losses at the gene ends were 6 bases for V and 13 bases for J; bases not matched to a gene: 9. The CDR3 sequence: CASSPAGTVQFF. The CDR3 region has the DNA TGTGCCAGCAGCCCCGCCGGGACAGTCCAGTTCTTC.

The chain joins TRBV4-2 to TRBJ2-7, with 11 bases aligning to TRBD2. From germline, CDR1 is LGHNA and CDR2 YNFKEQ. V lost 1 base, J lost 3 bases, and 5 bases stayed unmatched. The CDR3 sequence is 16 residues long. The CDR3 nucleotides read TGTGCCAGCAGCCAAGTTGGGACTAGCGGCCTCTACGAGCAGTACTTC. Residues: CASSQVGTSGLYEQYF.

The V call is TRBV28, the J call TRBJ1-2, with D maybe TRBD1 (6 bases). V lost 4 bases and J 5 bases, leaving 14 bases between the germline ends. Germline V gives CDR1 MDHEN, CDR2 SYDVKM. CDR3 size: 14 residues. The CDR3 loop is CASSSTPGAYGYTF. Written as DNA, the CDR3 is TGTGCCAGCAGTTCCACGCCAGGGGCTTATGGCTACACCTTC.

This clone was counted a single time. The gene calls are TRBV9 and TRBJ2-7, with D possibly TRBD1 on 6 matching bases. CDR3 length equals 15 residues. V shed 0 bases and J shed 3 bases, with 13 bases lying between them. The germline V gene has CDR1 SGDLS and CDR2 YYNGEE. The CDR3, as DNA: TGTGCCAGCAGCGTAGGTCCGACAGGCAACTACGAGCAGTACTTC. Protein sequence: CASSVGPTGNYEQYF.

The gene calls are TRBV19 and TRBJ1-3; D unresolved. The V gene lost 5 bases and the J gene lost 1 base, with 9 bases spanning the gap. The CDR3 runs to 14 residues. Per the germline V gene, CDR1 is LNHDA and CDR2 is SQIVND (reference sequence). The CDR3 nucleotides read TGTGCCAGTAGTGTATCGGGGTCTGGAAACACCATATATTTT. Translated: CASSVSGSGNTIYF.

The chain combines TRBV9 with TRBJ2-6; D ambiguous. The CDR3 contains 15 residues. V gave up 0 bases and J gave up 0 bases, with 4 bases separating them. CDR1 is SGDLS, CDR2 YYNGEE, per germline. The CDR3 loop reads CASSVASSGANVLTF. CDR3 nucleotides: TGTGCCAGCAGCGTAGCCAGCTCTGGGGCCAACGTCCTGACTTTC.

A few counts support this clone. The gene calls are TRBV10-3 and TRBJ2-5; the match to TRBD2 covers 9 bases. This CDR3 is 14 amino acids long. Germline V lookup: CDR1 ENHRY, CDR2 SYGVKD. J gave up 3 bases and V 5 bases, and 4 bases lay outside the gene matches. CDR3 sequence reads: CAISPAGGKETQYF. CDR3 nucleotides: TGTGCCATCAGTCCAGCGGGGGGTAAAGAGACCCAGTACTTC.

This rearrangement joins TRBV9 to TRBJ2-2, with TRBD2 matching over 11 bases. The CDR3 consists of 15 residues. The V gene's germline CDR1 is SGDLS and CDR2 YYNGEE. Trimming took 1 base from V and 10 from J; bases not matched to a gene: 6. The CDR3, as DNA: TGTGCCAGCAGCGTACTTAGCGGGGGGGCCGTGGAGCTGTTTTTT. As protein: CASSVLSGGAVELFF.

V and J are TRBV30 and TRBJ2-5, with TRBD2 matching 8 bases. V shed 5 bases, J shed 4 bases, and the junction held 6 bases outside the gene matches. The length of the CDR3 is 13 residues. Germline-derived CDR1 and CDR2 are GTSNPN and SVGIG (reference sequence). The CDR3 DNA is TGTGCCTGGTCGGGGGGGTTGAGAGAGACCCAGTACTTC. Its protein product is CAWSGGLRETQYF.

V and J are TRBV6-6 and TRBJ1-2; tentatively, D is TRBD1 (6 bases). Germline CDR1 MNHNY, CDR2 SVGAGI (reference sequence). V gave up 5 bases and J gave up 8 bases, with 12 bases separating them. The CDR3 totals 12 residues. CDR3: CASSPRGDGYTF. For the CDR3, the DNA is TGTGCCAGCAGTCCCAGGGGTGACGGCTACACCTTC.

The gene calls are TRBV5-1 and TRBJ2-1; the D gene is possibly TRBD2 (6 bases). Germline V gene sequence: CDR1 SGHRS, CDR2 YFSETQ. Trimming removed 2 bases from V and 6 bases from J, with 15 bases in between. This CDR3 has 15 amino acids. CDR3 amino acids: CASSLRLSGVNEQFF. CDR3 sequence (DNA): TGCGCCAGCAGCTTACGACTATCGGGAGTCAATGAGCAGTTCTTC. Using reference TRBV5-1 and TRBJ2-1 for the parts outside the CDR3, the full variable domain is KAGVTQTPRYLIKTRGQQVTLSCSPISGHRSVSWYQQTPGQGLQFLFEYFSETQRNKGNFPGRFSGRQFSNSRSEMNVSTLELGDSALYLCASSLRLSGVNEQFFGPGTRLTVL.

This chain uses TRBV5-1 with TRBJ2-4, with TRBD2 matching over 16 bases. The ends lost 7 bases at V and 8 bases at J; junction bases unmatched: 3. Per the germline V gene, CDR1 is SGHRS and CDR2 is YFSETQ. This CDR3 spans 14 amino acids. CDR3 nucleotides: TGCGCCAGCGCCGGGACTAGCGGGGGGGACATTCAGTACTTC. Amino acids: CASAGTSGGDIQYF.

This clone was detected only a few times. This rearrangement joins TRBV10-3 to TRBJ1-5; D is unclear. Germline loops: CDR1 ENHRY, CDR2 SYGVKD. The CDR3 is 15 amino acids. With 2 bases removed from V and 3 bases from J, the gap between germline ends came to 11 bases. Here the CDR3 reads CAISEREGLNQPQHF. The CDR3 region has the DNA TGTGCCATCAGTGAGAGGGAGGGTCTCAATCAGCCCCAGCATTTT.

The V and J genes are TRBV4-2 and TRBJ2-5, with 7 nucleotides matching TRBD1. Germline V gene data show CDR1 as LGHNA and CDR2 as YNFKEQ. The CDR3 sequence is 16 residues long. V lost 3 bases and J lost 2; bases outside the gene matches: 9. The CDR3 protein is CASSHDGMGQQETQYF. In DNA form, the CDR3 reads TGTGCCAGCAGCCATGACGGAATGGGACAGCAAGAGACCCAGTACTTC.

The chain uses TRBV7-2 and TRBJ2-2; the D is unclear. Looked up from germline, CDR1 is SGHTA and CDR2 is FQGNSA. The CDR3 covers 15 residues. The V gene lost 3 bases and the J gene lost 6 bases, with 14 bases spanning the gap. The CDR3 reads CASSFGEYPAGELFF. Here the CDR3 DNA reads TGTGCCAGCAGCTTCGGAGAGTACCCGGCCGGGGAGCTGTTTTTT.

The sample holds a few counts of this clone. The CDR3 coding sequence is TGTGCCAGCACCTTTAATAATTCACCCCTCCACTTT. This sequence encodes CASTFNNSPLHF. The gene calls are TRBV5-6 and TRBJ1-6; D remains unclear. CDR3 size: 12 residues. V was shortened by 6 bases and J by 5 bases, with 6 bases between the two germline ends. Per germline, CDR1 SGHDT and CDR2 YYEEEE.

With respect to this clone: At one end, the junction sequence differs from germline, possibly due to a read error. The chain employs TRBV5-8 and TRBJ2-2; D may be TRBD1 (6 bases). The germline CDR1 and CDR2 sequences are SGHTS and YDEGEE. The CDR3 runs to 15 residues. CDR3 in amino acids: CASSTRTGNAGELFF. DNA for the CDR3: TGTGCCAGCAGCACCCGAACAGGGAACGCCGGGGAGCTGTTTTTT.

The V gene is TRBV7-3, the J gene TRBJ1-1, with D perhaps matching TRBD1 (6 bases). Per the germline V gene, CDR1 is SGHTA and CDR2 is FQGTGA. CDR3 length: 14 amino acids. Trimming stripped 4 bases from V and 9 bases from J, with 18 bases between. Here the CDR3 reads CASSSLGSRDKAFF. In nucleotides, the CDR3 is TGTGCCAGCAGCTCGCTAGGGTCAAGGGACAAAGCTTTCTTT.

This sequence joins TRBV19 and TRBJ1-5; weak D call: TRBD1 (5 bases). The CDR3 is 17 amino acids. The germline gives CDR1 LNHDA, CDR2 SQIVND (reference sequence). V dropped 5 bases and J dropped 1 base, with 18 bases sitting between them. This CDR3 is CASSLSGGVRSNQPQHF. The CDR3 DNA reads TGTGCCAGTAGTCTCAGTGGAGGGGTTAGGAGCAATCAGCCCCAGCATTTT.

The genes are TRBV7-6 and TRBJ2-7; D is possibly TRBD1 (5 bases). V lost 6 bases and J 0 bases, leaving 12 bases between the germline ends. The CDR3 is made up of 14 amino acids. CDR1 and CDR2 from the germline V gene are SGHVS and FNYEAQ. DNA for the CDR3: TGTGCCAGCAGACCAGACAGCGTCTCCTACGAGCAGTACTTC. It codes for CASRPDSVSYEQYF.

The gene calls are TRBV19 and TRBJ2-5; 7 positions match TRBD2. From germline, CDR1 is LNHDA and CDR2 SQIVND (reference sequence). The CDR3 is made up of 15 amino acids. The V segment lost 2 bases and the J segment 3 bases; nucleotides outside the gene matches: 6. CDR3 residues: CASSISGGIKETQYF. The DNA of the CDR3 is TGTGCCAGTAGTATATCCGGGGGGATAAAAGAGACCCAGTACTTC.

The rearrangement uses TRBV28 and TRBJ1-6; 7 bases align to TRBD1. CDR1 MDHEN and CDR2 SYDVKM come from the germline V gene. The length of the CDR3 is 19 residues. V shed 1 base, J shed 0 bases, and the junction held 9 bases outside the gene matches. The CDR3 here is CASSLSLEDRSSYNSPLHF. The CDR3 DNA reads TGTGCCAGCAGTTTATCACTCGAGGACAGGAGCTCCTATAATTCACCCCTCCACTTT.

The V and J genes are TRBV4-1 and TRBJ2-7; a possible D gene is TRBD2 (5 bases). Germline CDR1 reads MGHRA; CDR2 reads YSYEKL. This CDR3 is 15 amino acids long. Trimming shortened V by 4 bases and J by 0 bases, and 13 bases separated the two germline ends. The DNA of the CDR3 is TGCGCCAGCAGCCCACGGGAAGGGAGCTCCTACGAGCAGTACTTC. Protein: CASSPREGSSYEQYF.

The chain carries TRBV28 and TRBJ1-2; tentatively, D is TRBD1 (5 bases). V was trimmed by 4 bases and J by 1 base, leaving 7 bases between them. Germline V gene data show CDR1 as MDHEN and CDR2 as SYDVKM. This CDR3 spans 13 amino acids. In nucleotides, the CDR3 is TGTGCCAGCAGTTCACAGGTTAACTATGGCTACACCTTC. It translates to CASSSQVNYGYTF.

This clone occurred once. V gene TRBV29-1 combines with J gene TRBJ1-1, with D maybe TRBD1 (5 bases). Trimming took off 4 bases at V and 0 bases at J, with 9 bases between the two ends. This CDR3 has 13 residues. Per the germline V gene, CDR1 is SQVTM and CDR2 is ANQGSEA. The CDR3 reads CSVVEGMNTEAFF. CDR3 in DNA: TGCAGCGTTGTGGAGGGGATGAACACTGAAGCTTTCTTT. Looking up the rest from reference TRBV29-1 and TRBJ1-1 gives the full variable domain: SAVISQKPSRDICQRGTSLTIQCQVDSQVTMMFWYRQQPGQSLTLIATANQGSEATYESGFVIDKFPISRPNLTFSTLTVSNMSPEDSSIYLCSVVEGMNTEAFFGQGTRLTVV.